Below, one T cell receptor beta chain is given with its context. Vbeta (60) and Jbeta (13) primers were used in the PCR. The assay was immunoSEQ multiplex PCR, and TCRdb's table has in-frame clones only and misses some. The table shows about 160,000 clones, with around 75% occurring only once. This sample was included in a study of cytomegalovirus exposure and HLA in healthy donors. Germline CDR1 and CDR2: SEHNR and FQNEAQ (reference sequence). The CDR3 covers 12 residues. The J segment lost 13 bases and the V segment lost 5 bases, leaving 5 bases of the junction unmatched. This chain joins TRBV7-9 and TRBJ1-2; 12 bases fit TRBD1. The sequenced sample was PBMCs. The source of this sequence is a male donor in good health and CMV-seronegative. CDR3 nucleotides: TGTGCCAGCAGCAAGGGACAGGGGGCTCCCACCTTC. Translation: CASSKGQGAPTF.